The present TCR beta chain was sequenced within a study of a mutant IDH1 vaccine in newly diagnosed glioma. Background on the study: The initiation of vaccination occurred 4-6 weeks after radiotherapy alone, or with temozolomide cycles. Treated individuals were around 60% male and roughly 40% female, averaging roughly 44 years of age.

The germline V gene has CDR1 DFQATT and CDR2 SNEGSKA (reference sequence). The CDR3 runs 11 residues. V was clipped by 4 bases and J by 5 bases, with 9 bases between them. To note about this clone: As yet, its antigen is unknown.

Sequencing used immunoSEQ multiplex PCR; TCRdb keeps in-frame clones, though not all of them. The sample yields under 70,000 clones, approximately 80% seen once. Time point described: week 23, last vaccination. Topical imiquimod accompanied each vaccine dose, which consisted of 300 ug of mutant IDH1 20-mer peptide. The receptor was derived from a man aged 18 to 29 with glioma. The chain joins TRBV20-1 to TRBJ2-7; D is tentatively TRBD1 or TRBD2 (6 bases each). The sequencing here drew on PBMCs, taken from a glioma patient whose treatment included an IDH1 peptide vaccine. The CDR3 DNA is TGCAGTGCTAAGGGGGGTCACGAGCAGTACTTC. Encoded protein: CSAKGGHEQYF.